A selection of T cell receptor beta chains follows, all from one sample in a study of cytomegalovirus exposure and HLA in healthy donors. This table comes from immunoSEQ multiplex PCR, and its TCRdb copy is limited to in-frame clones, with some not included. The sample includes 20,000 to 25,000 clones. The material sequenced was PBMCs. These receptors all stem from a man aged 60 to 75 in good health and CMV-seropositive. Both conserved end residues are trimmed from each CDR3.

V	length	J	CDR3
TRBV5-1	12	TRBJ1-3	ASHDREFGNTIY
TRBV19	14	TRBJ2-7	ASAPLGGRPSYEQY
TRBV5-4	11	TRBJ2-7	ASSLTGGVEQY
TRBV5-1	11	TRBJ1-2	ASSRTINYGYT
TRBV11-3	16	TRBJ2-3	ASSFGTSALFGTDTQY
TRBV11-2	10	TRBJ1-1	ASSLGGRQAF
TRBV2	11	TRBJ1-2	ASTRQGMDGYT
TRBV11-2	12	TRBJ1-1	ASSWAGGFTEAF
TRBV30	9	-	AWGSSYEQY
TRBV29-1	10	TRBJ2-7	SVGLAAYEQY
TRBV12-2	14	TRBJ2-7	ASRLAQIRVTYEQY
TRBV5-1	14	TRBJ2-1	ASSLERGRASGEQF
TRBV5-1	13	TRBJ2-3	ASSKGLAGTDTQY
TRBV9	12	TRBJ2-2	ASSVADQSGELF
TRBV5-1	14	TRBJ2-3	ASSSLAGAGTDTQY
TRBV6-1	12	TRBJ2-7	AIRVGQGIYEQY
TRBV9	10	TRBJ2-2	ASLGATGELF
TRBV6-6	10	TRBJ2-5	ASTQGAGTQY
TRBV7-9	12	TRBJ2-4	ASSEGDRVAIQY
TRBV29-1	11	TRBJ1-4	SVVWTGAEKLF
TRBV18	14	TRBJ2-7	ASSPPISSTLREQY
TRBV6-6	13	TRBJ1-4	ASSSTTGGNEKLF
TRBV18	11	TRBJ1-1	ASSITGRTEAF
TRBV27	9	TRBJ2-1	ARSTDNEQF
TRBV7-9	14	TRBJ2-7	ASSLALTPSSYEQY
TRBV18	14	TRBJ2-6	ASSPRQGKGANVLT
TRBV5-1	13	TRBJ2-1	ASSLRQGADNEQF
TRBV7-2	12	TRBJ2-5	ASSLGGYKETQY